This is a list of T cell receptor beta chains from one sample in a study of blood T cell repertoires in COVID-19. Data came from immunoSEQ multiplex PCR; TCRdb stores just in-frame clones and leaves some out. Among approximately 260,000 clones, approximately 79% were seen once, and the ten largest hold under 4.5%. The sequencing sample was made of peripheral blood. The source is a woman aged 40 to 50 with active or convalescent COVID-19. CDR3s include the opening cysteine and the closing phenylalanine or tryptophan. Each record gives: D gene, J gene, clone size, V gene, CDR3 DNA, CDR3 protein. D genes are given only for firm matches. Clone size is not always given. Where it is, it says once, few, many or a class for expanded clones.

d_gene: TRBD1; j_gene: TRBJ1-2; abundance: -; v_gene: TRBV2; CDR3nt: TGTGCCAGCAGTTCCAGACAGGGAGAGCTCTATGGCTACACCTTC; CDR3aa: CASSSRQGELYGYTF
d_gene: TRBD2; j_gene: TRBJ2-1; abundance: -; v_gene: TRBV4-2; CDR3nt: TGTGCCAGCAGCCAAGAAGGGACTAGCGGCGCTCCCTACAATGAGCAGTTCTTC; CDR3aa: CASSQEGTSGAPYNEQFF
d_gene: TRBD1; j_gene: TRBJ1-4; abundance: -; v_gene: TRBV19; CDR3nt: TGTGCCAGTAGTACCCGACAGGGTACTAATGAAAAACTGTTTTTT; CDR3aa: CASSTRQGTNEKLFF
d_gene: TRBD1; j_gene: TRBJ1-1; abundance: -; v_gene: TRBV29-1; CDR3nt: TGCAGCGTAGTTGACAGGGTAGGGAACACTGAAGCTTTCTTT; CDR3aa: CSVVDRVGNTEAFF
d_gene: -; j_gene: TRBJ1-6; abundance: -; v_gene: TRBV11-2; CDR3nt: TGTGCCAGCAGCTTAGCGCCGGGCGGGGGTAATTCACCCCTCCACTTT; CDR3aa: CASSLAPGGGNSPLHF
d_gene: -; j_gene: TRBJ1-6; abundance: -; v_gene: TRBV29-1; CDR3nt: TGCAGCGTCGCCCTCGGGACTGATAATTCACCCCTCCACTTT; CDR3aa: CSVALGTDNSPLHF
d_gene: TRBD2; j_gene: TRBJ2-3; abundance: few; v_gene: TRBV9; CDR3nt: TGTGCCAGCAGCCAAGGGGAGGGGAGAGATACGCAGTATTTT; CDR3aa: CASSQGEGRDTQYF
d_gene: -; j_gene: TRBJ1-2; abundance: few; v_gene: TRBV5-6; CDR3nt: TGTGCCAGCAGCTTGGCAACCGGGGGAGGCTACACCTTC; CDR3aa: CASSLATGGGYTF
d_gene: -; j_gene: TRBJ2-7; abundance: many; v_gene: TRBV28; CDR3nt: TGTGCCAGCAGTAGAGGGCTTTACGAGCAGTACTTC; CDR3aa: CASSRGLYEQYF
d_gene: -; j_gene: TRBJ1-1; abundance: -; v_gene: TRBV7-2; CDR3nt: TGTGCCAGCAGCTTACAGGGGATTGAAGCTTTCTTT; CDR3aa: CASSLQGIEAFF
d_gene: -; j_gene: TRBJ1-5; abundance: -; v_gene: TRBV21-1; CDR3nt: TGTGCCAGCAGTTGGACCCCCCGGAGGGGCAATCAGCCCCAGCATTTT; CDR3aa: CASSWTPRRGNQPQHF
d_gene: TRBD1; j_gene: TRBJ1-3; abundance: -; v_gene: TRBV9; CDR3nt: TGTGCCAGCAGCGGTGATGGACAGGGCTCTGGAAACACCATATATTTT; CDR3aa: CASSGDGQGSGNTIYF
d_gene: -; j_gene: TRBJ2-2; abundance: -; v_gene: TRBV6-5; CDR3nt: TGTGCCAGCAGGAGGGGGTCGAACACCGGGGAGCTGTTTTTT; CDR3aa: CASRRGSNTGELFF
d_gene: TRBD2; j_gene: TRBJ2-7; abundance: once; v_gene: TRBV7-2; CDR3nt: TGTGCCAGCAGCTTAGAAGGTAGCGGGCGCGAGCAGTACTTC; CDR3aa: CASSLEGSGREQYF
d_gene: TRBD2; j_gene: TRBJ2-3; abundance: once; v_gene: TRBV19; CDR3nt: TGTGCCAGTAGGATGACTAGCGGGGGGGTAGATACGCAGTATTTT; CDR3aa: CASRMTSGGVDTQYF
d_gene: -; j_gene: TRBJ1-4; abundance: -; v_gene: TRBV2; CDR3nt: TGTGCCAGCAGTGACGTGTCCTCTCCAGGAGGGTCAGAAGAAAAACTGTTTTTT; CDR3aa: CASSDVSSPGGSEEKLFF
d_gene: -; j_gene: TRBJ1-5; abundance: -; v_gene: TRBV5-1; CDR3nt: TGCGCCAGCAGCTTGAATTCAGGGGTTCAGCCCCAGCATTTT; CDR3aa: CASSLNSGVQPQHF
d_gene: TRBD1; j_gene: TRBJ2-1; abundance: few; v_gene: TRBV28; CDR3nt: TGTGCCAGCAGTTCCCGGGACAGGTTCCAAAATGAGCAGTTCTTC; CDR3aa: CASSSRDRFQNEQFF
d_gene: -; j_gene: TRBJ1-2; abundance: -; v_gene: TRBV5-5; CDR3nt: TGTGCCAGCAGCTTGGCGTCCGGGAACGGCTACACCTTC; CDR3aa: CASSLASGNGYTF
d_gene: TRBD1; j_gene: TRBJ1-1; abundance: -; v_gene: TRBV11-2; CDR3nt: TGTGCCAGCAGCTGGGGGGACAGGGCTAGGACTGAAGCTTTCTTT; CDR3aa: CASSWGDRARTEAFF
d_gene: -; j_gene: TRBJ2-1; abundance: -; v_gene: TRBV12-3/TRBV12-4; CDR3nt: TGTGCCAGCAGTTTAGGACAGATCAATGAGCAGTTCTTC; CDR3aa: CASSLGQINEQFF
d_gene: -; j_gene: TRBJ2-1; abundance: -; v_gene: TRBV3-1/TRBV3-2; CDR3nt: TGTGCCAGCAGCCGAGAGGGGGACTACTACAATGAGCAGTTCTTC; CDR3aa: CASSREGDYYNEQFF
d_gene: -; j_gene: TRBJ1-1; abundance: -; v_gene: TRBV16; CDR3nt: TGTGCCAGCAGCCAAGGCAGGGAAACTGAAGCTTTCTTT; CDR3aa: CASSQGRETEAFF
d_gene: TRBD1; j_gene: TRBJ1-2; abundance: -; v_gene: TRBV6-5; CDR3nt: TGTGCCAGCAGTAGGACAGGGGGTTATTGGGGCTACACCTTC; CDR3aa: CASSRTGGYWGYTF
d_gene: TRBD2; j_gene: TRBJ2-1; abundance: -; v_gene: TRBV19; CDR3nt: TGTGCCAGTAGTACTAGCGGGGGGGCACACAATGAGCAGTTCTTC; CDR3aa: CASSTSGGAHNEQFF
d_gene: TRBD1; j_gene: TRBJ2-7; abundance: -; v_gene: TRBV2; CDR3nt: TGTGCCAGCAGCAGGGGGCCTGGGGAGCAGTACTTC; CDR3aa: CASSRGPGEQYF
d_gene: TRBD2; j_gene: TRBJ2-5; abundance: -; v_gene: TRBV15; CDR3nt: TGTGCCACCAGCAGACAGACTAGCGGGGGGGCGGAGACCCAGTACTTC; CDR3aa: CATSRQTSGGAETQYF
d_gene: -; j_gene: TRBJ1-3; abundance: -; v_gene: TRBV12-5; CDR3nt: TGTGCTAGTGGTTTTGGAGGAGGCGGAAACACCATATATTTT; CDR3aa: CASGFGGGGNTIYF
d_gene: TRBD1; j_gene: TRBJ1-1; abundance: -; v_gene: TRBV28; CDR3nt: TGTGCCAGCAGTTCTTGGACAGGAGAGGACACTGAAGCTTTCTTT; CDR3aa: CASSSWTGEDTEAFF
d_gene: TRBD2; j_gene: TRBJ2-2; abundance: -; v_gene: TRBV28; CDR3nt: TGTGCCAGCAGCCTGGGACTAGCGTGGGCGAACACCGGGGAGCTGTTTTTT; CDR3aa: CASSLGLAWANTGELFF
d_gene: TRBD1; j_gene: TRBJ1-5; abundance: -; v_gene: TRBV6-6; CDR3nt: TGTGCCAGCACCCCGGACAGGGGGGTTCAGCCCCAGCATTTT; CDR3aa: CASTPDRGVQPQHF
d_gene: -; j_gene: TRBJ2-5; abundance: -; v_gene: TRBV2; CDR3nt: TGTGCCAGCAGTGAGGACAGCCTAGAGACCCAGTACTTC; CDR3aa: CASSEDSLETQYF
d_gene: -; j_gene: TRBJ1-1; abundance: few; v_gene: TRBV6-5; CDR3nt: TGTCCCAATCGGGGACACAATATATTTGGCACTGAAGCTTTCTTT; CDR3aa: CPNRGHNIFGTEAFF
d_gene: -; j_gene: TRBJ1-1; abundance: -; v_gene: TRBV3-1/TRBV3-2; CDR3nt: TGTGCCAGCAGCCAAGACCCCCTTCTGAACACTGAAGCTTTCTTT; CDR3aa: CASSQDPLLNTEAFF
d_gene: TRBD1; j_gene: TRBJ2-5; abundance: -; v_gene: TRBV28; CDR3nt: TGTGCCAGCAGCTCGGGACAGCAAGAGACCCAGTACTTC; CDR3aa: CASSSGQQETQYF
d_gene: TRBD1; j_gene: TRBJ1-5; abundance: -; v_gene: TRBV10-2; CDR3nt: TGCGCCAGCAGTGAGGGGGACAGGGGAAATCAGCCCCAGCATTTT; CDR3aa: CASSEGDRGNQPQHF
d_gene: TRBD1; j_gene: TRBJ1-5; abundance: -; v_gene: TRBV6-5; CDR3nt: TGTGCCACCGGTACAGGACAGGGGGCAGGTCAGCCCCAGCATTTT; CDR3aa: CATGTGQGAGQPQHF
d_gene: -; j_gene: TRBJ2-7; abundance: -; v_gene: TRBV2; CDR3nt: TGTGCCAGCAGGGGGGGACTTGGACGCTACGAGCAGTACTTC; CDR3aa: CASRGGLGRYEQYF
d_gene: TRBD1; j_gene: TRBJ1-5; abundance: -; v_gene: TRBV7-2; CDR3nt: TGTGCCAGCAGCTTAGGGGGGGACAGACCCCATCAGCCCCAGCATTTT; CDR3aa: CASSLGGDRPHQPQHF
d_gene: -; j_gene: TRBJ2-1; abundance: once; v_gene: TRBV5-4; CDR3nt: TGTGCCAGCAGCTTGGCGGGAGACAATGAGCAGTTCTTC; CDR3aa: CASSLAGDNEQFF
d_gene: -; j_gene: TRBJ1-3; abundance: -; v_gene: TRBV3-1/TRBV3-2; CDR3nt: TGTGCCAGCAGCCAAGTCCCGGCTGGAAACACCATATATTTT; CDR3aa: CASSQVPAGNTIYF
d_gene: -; j_gene: TRBJ2-5; abundance: -; v_gene: TRBV7-2; CDR3nt: TGTGCCAGCAGCTTAGTATTGCGGGTGGACTGGGAGACCCAGTACTTC; CDR3aa: CASSLVLRVDWETQYF
d_gene: -; j_gene: TRBJ1-2; abundance: few; v_gene: TRBV6-1; CDR3nt: TGTGCCAGCAGTGAAGCTCGGAGTCGCAATGGCTACACCTTC; CDR3aa: CASSEARSRNGYTF
d_gene: -; j_gene: TRBJ1-1; abundance: -; v_gene: TRBV10-2; CDR3nt: TGCGCCAGCAGTGACGAGGGTATCGTCACTGAAGCTTTCTTT; CDR3aa: CASSDEGIVTEAFF
d_gene: -; j_gene: TRBJ1-1; abundance: -; v_gene: TRBV28; CDR3nt: TGTGCCAGCAGCCCCCCGGGAATGAACACTGAAGCTTTCTTT; CDR3aa: CASSPPGMNTEAFF
d_gene: TRBD1; j_gene: TRBJ1-5; abundance: few; v_gene: TRBV12-3/TRBV12-4; CDR3nt: TGTGCCAGCAGTCCCCAGGGGACAGGCCAGCATTTT; CDR3aa: CASSPQGTGQHF
d_gene: TRBD1; j_gene: TRBJ1-1; abundance: -; v_gene: TRBV27; CDR3nt: TGTGCCAGCAGTTCAGGACAGGGTATTTACACTGAAGCTTTCTTT; CDR3aa: CASSSGQGIYTEAFF
d_gene: TRBD2; j_gene: TRBJ2-1; abundance: few; v_gene: TRBV7-3; CDR3nt: TGTGCCAGCAGCTCGCGGGGGAACTACAATGAGCAGTTCTTC; CDR3aa: CASSSRGNYNEQFF
d_gene: TRBD1; j_gene: TRBJ2-5; abundance: -; v_gene: TRBV25-1; CDR3nt: TGTGCCAGCAGGGACAGGGAAGAGACCCAGTACTTC; CDR3aa: CASRDREETQYF
d_gene: -; j_gene: TRBJ2-5; abundance: -; v_gene: TRBV28; CDR3nt: TGTGCCAGCACTCCCCGGGGTGAGACCCAGTACTTC; CDR3aa: CASTPRGETQYF
d_gene: TRBD1; j_gene: TRBJ2-7; abundance: -; v_gene: TRBV6-5; CDR3nt: TGTGCCAGCAGCTCCCGGGGACAGAGGTCCAAAGAGTACTTC; CDR3aa: CASSSRGQRSKEYF
d_gene: TRBD1; j_gene: TRBJ1-2; abundance: -; v_gene: TRBV15; CDR3nt: TGTGCCACCAGCCCAGAGCTCGGACAGGGCCTCTATGGCTACACCTTC; CDR3aa: CATSPELGQGLYGYTF
d_gene: -; j_gene: TRBJ2-5; abundance: -; v_gene: TRBV5-4; CDR3nt: TGTGCCAGCAGCTTGGTGTCCAATCAAGAGACCCAGTACTTC; CDR3aa: CASSLVSNQETQYF
d_gene: -; j_gene: TRBJ2-2; abundance: -; v_gene: TRBV3-1/TRBV3-2; CDR3nt: TGTGCCAGCAGTCATTCTTACAGGATGGACACCGGGGAGCTGTTTTTT; CDR3aa: CASSHSYRMDTGELFF
d_gene: TRBD2; j_gene: TRBJ2-3; abundance: -; v_gene: TRBV7-6; CDR3nt: TGTGCCAGCAGCCTAGGACTAGCGGGAGGTCCAGATACGCAGTATTTT; CDR3aa: CASSLGLAGGPDTQYF
d_gene: -; j_gene: TRBJ2-7; abundance: -; v_gene: TRBV30; CDR3nt: TGTGCCTGGAGTGAGACAGCATACGAGCAGTACTTC; CDR3aa: CAWSETAYEQYF
d_gene: -; j_gene: TRBJ2-2; abundance: -; v_gene: TRBV12-3/TRBV12-4; CDR3nt: TGTGCCAGCAGTTTGGGGGGTTTGCTGTTTTTT; CDR3aa: CASSLGGLLFF
d_gene: TRBD1; j_gene: TRBJ2-2; abundance: -; v_gene: TRBV9; CDR3nt: TGTGCCAGCAGCATCCGGGACAGTAACACCGGGGAGCTGTTTTTT; CDR3aa: CASSIRDSNTGELFF